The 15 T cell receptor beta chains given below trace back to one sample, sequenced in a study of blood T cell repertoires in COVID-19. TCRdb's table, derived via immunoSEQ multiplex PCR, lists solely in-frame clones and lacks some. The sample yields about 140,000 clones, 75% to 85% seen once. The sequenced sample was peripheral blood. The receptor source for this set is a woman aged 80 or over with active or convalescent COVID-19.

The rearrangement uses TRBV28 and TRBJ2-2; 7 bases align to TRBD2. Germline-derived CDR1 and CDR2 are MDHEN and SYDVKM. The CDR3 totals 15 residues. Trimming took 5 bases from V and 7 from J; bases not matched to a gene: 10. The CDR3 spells CASSTGGTKGGELFF. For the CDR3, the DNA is TGTGCCAGCAGTACGGGGGGAACGAAGGGCGGGGAGCTGTTTTTT. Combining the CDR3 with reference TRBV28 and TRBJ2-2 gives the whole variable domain DVKVTQSSRYLVKRTGEKVFLECVQDMDHENMFWYRQDPGLGLRLIYFSYDVKMKEKGDIPEGYSVSREKKERFSLILESASTNQTSMYLCASSTGGTKGGELFFGEGSRLTVL.

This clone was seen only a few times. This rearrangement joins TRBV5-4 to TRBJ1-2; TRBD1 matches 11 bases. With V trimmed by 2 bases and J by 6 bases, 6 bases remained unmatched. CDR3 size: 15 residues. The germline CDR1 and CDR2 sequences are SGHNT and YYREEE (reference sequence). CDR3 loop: CASSFPDRGLNGYTF. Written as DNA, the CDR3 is TGTGCCAGCAGCTTCCCGGACAGGGGGCTTAATGGCTACACCTTC.

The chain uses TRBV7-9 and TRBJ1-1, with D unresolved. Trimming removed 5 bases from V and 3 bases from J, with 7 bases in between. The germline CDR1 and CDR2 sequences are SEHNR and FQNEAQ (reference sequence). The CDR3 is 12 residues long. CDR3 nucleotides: TGTGCCAGCAGCGGGCTTTACACTGAAGCTTTCTTT. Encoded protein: CASSGLYTEAFF.

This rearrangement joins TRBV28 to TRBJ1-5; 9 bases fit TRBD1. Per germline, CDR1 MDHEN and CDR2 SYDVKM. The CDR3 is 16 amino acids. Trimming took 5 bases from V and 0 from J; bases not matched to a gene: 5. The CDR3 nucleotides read TGTGCCAGCAGTCTAGGGACAGGGTCTAGCAATCAGCCCCAGCATTTT. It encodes CASSLGTGSSNQPQHF.

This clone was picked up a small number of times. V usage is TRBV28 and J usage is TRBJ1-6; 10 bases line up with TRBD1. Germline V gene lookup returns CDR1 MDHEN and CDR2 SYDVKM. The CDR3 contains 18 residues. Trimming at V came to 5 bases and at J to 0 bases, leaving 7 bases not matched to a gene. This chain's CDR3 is CASSARDRGSSYNSPLHF. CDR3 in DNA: TGTGCCAGCAGTGCCAGGGACAGGGGTAGCTCCTATAATTCACCCCTCCACTTT.

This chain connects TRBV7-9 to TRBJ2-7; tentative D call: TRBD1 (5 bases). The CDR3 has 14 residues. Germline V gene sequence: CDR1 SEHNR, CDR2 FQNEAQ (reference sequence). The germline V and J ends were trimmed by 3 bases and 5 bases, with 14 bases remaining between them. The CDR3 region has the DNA TGTGCCAGCAGCTTGGGGAACCTAGGGGACGAGCAGTACTTC. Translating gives CASSLGNLGDEQYF.

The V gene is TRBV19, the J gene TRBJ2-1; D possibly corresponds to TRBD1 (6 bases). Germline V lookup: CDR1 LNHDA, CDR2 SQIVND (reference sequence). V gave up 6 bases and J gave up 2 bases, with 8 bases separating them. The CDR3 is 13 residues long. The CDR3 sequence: CASRDRTYNEQFF. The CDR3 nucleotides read TGTGCCAGTAGGGACAGAACCTACAATGAGCAGTTCTTC.

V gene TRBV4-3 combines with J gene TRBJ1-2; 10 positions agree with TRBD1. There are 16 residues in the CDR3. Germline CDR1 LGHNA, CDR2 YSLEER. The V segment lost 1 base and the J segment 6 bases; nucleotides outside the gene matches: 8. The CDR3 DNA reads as TGCGCCAGCAGCCAAGGGACAGGGGGTAGTAAGGATGGCTACACCTTC. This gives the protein CASSQGTGGSKDGYTF.

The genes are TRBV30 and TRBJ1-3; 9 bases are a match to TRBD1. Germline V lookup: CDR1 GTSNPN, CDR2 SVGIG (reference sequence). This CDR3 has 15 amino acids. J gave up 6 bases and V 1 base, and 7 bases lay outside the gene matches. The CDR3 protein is CAWSGTGVFKNTIYF. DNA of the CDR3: TGTGCCTGGAGTGGGACAGGGGTTTTTAAAAACACCATATATTTT.

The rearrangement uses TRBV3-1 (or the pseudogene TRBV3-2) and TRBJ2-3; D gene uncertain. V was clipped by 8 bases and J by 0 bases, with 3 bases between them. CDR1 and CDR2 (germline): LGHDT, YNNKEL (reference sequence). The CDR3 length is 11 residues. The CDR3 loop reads CASQSTDTQYF. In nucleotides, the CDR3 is TGTGCCAGCCAAAGCACAGATACGCAGTATTTT.

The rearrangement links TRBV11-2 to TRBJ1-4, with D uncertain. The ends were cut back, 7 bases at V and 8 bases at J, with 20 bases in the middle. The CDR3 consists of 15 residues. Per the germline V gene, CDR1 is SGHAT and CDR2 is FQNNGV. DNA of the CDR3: TGTGCCAGCAACCCGGATATCGGGTTGAGGGAAAAACTGTTTTTT. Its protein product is CASNPDIGLREKLFF.

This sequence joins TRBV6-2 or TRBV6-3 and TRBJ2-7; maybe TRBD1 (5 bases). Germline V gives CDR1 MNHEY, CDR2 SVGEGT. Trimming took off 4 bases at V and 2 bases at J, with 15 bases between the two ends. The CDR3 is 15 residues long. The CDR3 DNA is TGTGCCAGCAGTTCCTATTTGGGGCACACCTACGAGCAGTACTTC. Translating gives CASSSYLGHTYEQYF.

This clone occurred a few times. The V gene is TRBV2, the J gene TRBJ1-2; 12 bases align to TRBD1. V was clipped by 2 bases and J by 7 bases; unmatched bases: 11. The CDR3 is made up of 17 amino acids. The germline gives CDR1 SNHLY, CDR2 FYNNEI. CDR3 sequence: CASSEYRGGQGAGGYTF. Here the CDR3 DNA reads TGTGCCAGCAGTGAATACCGCGGGGGACAGGGGGCGGGTGGCTACACCTTC.

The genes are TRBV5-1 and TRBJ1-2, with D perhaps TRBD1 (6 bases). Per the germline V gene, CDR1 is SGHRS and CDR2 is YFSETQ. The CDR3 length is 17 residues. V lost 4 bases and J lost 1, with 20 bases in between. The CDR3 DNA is TGCGCCAGCAGCCCTACCTCCGGGACAACTATTAACTATGGCTACACCTTC. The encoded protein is CASSPTSGTTINYGYTF.

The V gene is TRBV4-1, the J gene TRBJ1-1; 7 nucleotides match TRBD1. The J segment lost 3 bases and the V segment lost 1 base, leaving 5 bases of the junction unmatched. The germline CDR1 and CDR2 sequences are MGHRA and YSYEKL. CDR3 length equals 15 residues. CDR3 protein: CASSQVQGRDTEAFF. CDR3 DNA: TGCGCCAGCAGCCAAGTACAGGGGCGGGACACTGAAGCTTTCTTT.